Below, one T cell receptor (beta chain) is given with its context. As handled by the study authors: Amplified reference gene primers provided the basis for estimating nucleated cell counts. Generated by immunoSEQ multiplex PCR, the TCRdb table keeps only in-frame clones and is missing some. V, J and clone size are those of that table, while D and trimming were read from the DNA. Of roughly 320,000 clones detected, more than 80% appear once; the ten largest clones hold 6.3%. This sample was taken from a study of blood T cell repertoires in COVID-19. Study details: From T cells, B-cell-depleted T cells, or PBMCs came the material, which was cDNA or gDNA.

One Seattle source followed patients from active infection through their disease course. The clonotype was recovered from a woman between 45 and 65 years old with COVID-19, enrolled during active disease. The sequenced sample consisted of peripheral blood.

CDR3 in DNA: TGTGCCTGGCGGACAGTCTACGAGCAGTACTTC. Amino acid sequence: CAWRTVYEQYF. The rearrangement joins TRBV30 to TRBJ2-7; D perhaps matches TRBD1 (6 bases). The CDR3 extends over 11 amino acids. CDR1 and CDR2 (germline): GTSNPN, SVGIG (reference sequence). Trimming shortened V by 5 bases and J by 3 bases, and 8 bases separated the two germline ends.